The 23 T cell receptor beta chains listed next were all sequenced from one sample in a study of T cells in Graves' hyperthyroidism and ophthalmopathy. There were TCR beta CDR3 regions amplified from RNA transcripts. Initially, a first-round RT-PCR of the TCR CDR3 employed the HTBI primer set. TCRdb re-called the multiplex PCR reads through MiXCR, storing one row per CDR3 protein. Here the sample spans hundreds of thousands of distinct CDR3 sequences, 15% to 20% being singletons. The specimen was blood. These receptors were obtained from a man aged 35 to 55 with Graves' ophthalmopathy.

The V gene is TRBV6-1, the J gene TRBJ1-2; tentatively, D is TRBD1 (6 bases). The V end was cut by 2 bases, the J end by 3 bases, with 13 bases between. The germline V gene has CDR1 MNHNS and CDR2 SASEGT. The CDR3 is 15 amino acids. The CDR3: CASSEWTATDYGYTF. The DNA for the CDR3 is TGTGCCAGCAGTGAATGGACAGCGACAGACTATGGCTACACCTTC.

CDR3 nucleotides: TGTGCCAGCAGTCGTCTTGAGGGGGACGAGCAGTACTTC. It codes for CASSRLEGDEQYF. The chain employs TRBV2 and TRBJ2-7; the D gene is possibly TRBD1 (6 bases). The V gene's germline CDR1 is SNHLY and CDR2 FYNNEI. The length of the CDR3 is 13 residues. The V end lost 5 bases, the J end lost 5 bases, and 13 bases lay between the germline ends.

Many counts were recorded for this clonotype. This chain uses TRBV5-8 with TRBJ2-7; 8 bases fit TRBD1. V lost 4 bases, J lost 6 bases, and 12 bases stayed unmatched. Per the germline V gene, CDR1 is SGHTS and CDR2 is YDEGEE. The CDR3 contains 15 residues. The CDR3 DNA sequence: TGTGCCAGCAGCGGCGGAGACAGGGGTGGTCTCGAGCAGTACTTC. Its translation is CASSGGDRGGLEQYF.

There are many counts of this clonotype. The V gene is TRBV11-2, the J gene TRBJ1-1, with 9 bases that match TRBD1. The junction had 9 bases not matched to a gene; V was cut back by 4 bases and J by 9 bases. Germline loops: CDR1 SGHAT, CDR2 FQNNGV. The CDR3 consists of 14 residues. The CDR3 DNA reads TGTGCCAGCAGCTCGGTAGGAGGACAGGGGAAAGCTTTCTTT. It codes for CASSSVGGQGKAFF. The complete variable domain, with remaining parts taken from reference TRBV11-2 and TRBJ1-1, reads EAGVAQSPRYKIIEKRQSVAFWCNPISGHATLYWYQQILGQGPKLLIQFQNNGVVDDSQLPKDRFSAERLKGVDSTLKIQPAKLEDSAVYLCASSSVGGQGKAFFGQGTRLTVV.

Points on this clonotype: Its ends do not fully match the called genes, so a read error is possible. The chain couples TRBV5-8 to TRBJ2-1, with D uncertain. The germline gives CDR1 SGHTS, CDR2 YDEGEE. The CDR3 runs 13 residues. CDR3 DNA sequence: TGTGCCGGCAGGATGGGTAGGAACAATGAGCAGTTCTTC. It is translated as CAGRMGRNNEQFF.

This clonotype was recorded at least ten times. CDR3 nucleotides: TGTGCCAGCAGCTTTCCGGGCAGGGGTGGAAACACCATATATTTT. It codes for CASSFPGRGGNTIYF. The rearrangement joins TRBV12-3 or TRBV12-4 to TRBJ1-3, with TRBD1 as a possible D gene (6 bases). Trimming removed 6 bases at V and 3 bases at J, with 15 bases between. The CDR3 has 15 residues.

This clonotype came up many times. The J gene is TRBJ2-2, the V gene TRBV11-2; TRBD1 aligns across 11 bases. V lost 5 bases to trimming and J lost 9 bases; unmatched junction nucleotides: 5. The CDR3 contains 14 residues. The germline V gene has CDR1 SGHAT and CDR2 FQNNGV. The CDR3 nucleotides read TGTGCCAGCAGCCCAGGGACAGGGGGACGGGAGCTGTTTTTT. This gives the protein CASSPGTGGRELFF.

There are many counts of this clonotype. The chain couples TRBV11-2 to TRBJ2-7; tentative D call: TRBD2 (6 bases). In germline, CDR1 is SGHAT, CDR2 FQNNGV. Trimming took off 1 base at V and 2 bases at J, with 12 bases between the two ends. The CDR3 covers 15 residues. The DNA for the CDR3 is TGTGCCAGCAGCTTAGTTTTGGGGGGACCCTACGAGCAGTACTTC. Encoded protein: CASSLVLGGPYEQYF.

This clonotype was recorded at least ten times. V is TRBV18 and J is TRBJ2-3, with 10 bases that match TRBD2. In germline, CDR1 is KGHSH, CDR2 LQKENI. V gave up 3 bases and J gave up 3 bases; unmatched junction bases: 6. The CDR3 is 16 amino acids. The CDR3 is CASSPLAGDGTDTQYF. CDR3 bases: TGTGCCAGCTCACCCCTAGCGGGAGATGGGACAGATACGCAGTATTTT.

The chain has TRBV4-1 and TRBJ2-7, with 8 positions matching TRBD1. Germline loops: CDR1 MGHRA, CDR2 YSYEKL. CDR3 length equals 15 residues. With 1 base clipped from V and 2 bases from J, the junction kept 4 bases outside the gene matches. The CDR3 DNA follows: TGCGCCAGCAGCCAAGGACAGGGGTGGGCCTACGAGCAGTACTTC. Its protein product is CASSQGQGWAYEQYF.

V is TRBV20-1 and J is TRBJ2-2; 14 positions agree with TRBD2. This CDR3 is built from 15 residues. Germline V gene sequence: CDR1 DFQATT, CDR2 SNEGSKA (reference sequence). V shed 3 bases and J 12 bases; nucleotides not matched to a gene: 9. CDR3 amino acids: CSASLGLAGGSQLFF. The CDR3 DNA is TGCAGTGCTAGCCTAGGACTAGCGGGAGGCTCGCAGCTGTTTTTT.

The table lists this clonotype with a few counts. The CDR3 protein is CASKRGWTEAFF. DNA of the CDR3: TGTGCCAGCAAACGAGGGTGGACTGAAGCTTTCTTT. The gene calls are TRBV6-1 and TRBJ1-1; unclear D gene. The length of the CDR3 is 12 residues. Looked up from germline, CDR1 is MNHNS and CDR2 is SASEGT. Trimming left V 7 bases short and J 5 bases short, with 11 bases between.

The chain joins TRBV10-3 to TRBJ1-2, with a weak D call TRBD1 (6 bases). Germline V CDR1 and CDR2: ENHRY, SYGVKD. The CDR3 covers 12 residues. V was shortened by 6 bases and J by 8 bases, with 13 bases between the two germline ends. CDR3 in DNA: TGTGCCATCAGAGCAGGGGTGGAGGGCTACACCTTC. This codes for CAIRAGVEGYTF.

This clonotype was seen only a few times. The chain employs TRBV9 and TRBJ2-1; a weak D match, TRBD2 (7 bases). This CDR3 is built from 19 residues. From germline, CDR1 is SGDLS and CDR2 YYNGEE. V lost 1 base to trimming and J lost 4 bases, with 24 bases between them. This CDR3 reads CASSVSRGGSPMRYNEQFF. The CDR3 region has the DNA TGTGCCAGCAGCGTATCTAGGGGGGGTAGCCCAATGCGATACAATGAGCAGTTCTTC. The complete variable domain, with remaining parts taken from reference TRBV9 and TRBJ2-1, reads DSGVTQTPKHLITATGQRVTLRCSPRSGDLSVYWYQQSLDQGLQFLIQYYNGEERAKGNILERFSAQQFPDLHSELNLSSLELGDSALYFCASSVSRGGSPMRYNEQFFGPGTRLTVL.

The V call is TRBV7-3, the J call TRBJ2-7; D ambiguous. Germline CDR1 is SGHTA and CDR2 is FQGTGA. Deletions cut 5 bases from V and 2 bases from J, with 16 bases between. This CDR3 contains 15 residues. DNA for the CDR3: TGTGCCAGCAGCCCGGACCTCCTTTCTGCCTACGAGCAGTACTTC. Amino acid sequence: CASSPDLLSAYEQYF.

The sample holds a few counts of this clonotype. V is TRBV18 and J is TRBJ1-2; D is ambiguous. Germline V gene sequence: CDR1 KGHSH, CDR2 LQKENI. This CDR3 region has 14 residues. V lost 1 base to trimming and J lost 4 bases, with 10 bases between them. In nucleotides, the CDR3 is TGTGCCAGCTCACCACGGGCAACCGCCTATGGCTACACCTTC. Translated, it gives CASSPRATAYGYTF.

There are a few counts of this clonotype. This chain uses TRBV4-1 with TRBJ2-1; TRBD2 agrees at 7 bases. CDR3 length: 15 residues. With V trimmed by 1 base and J by 7 bases, 7 bases remained unmatched. Germline CDR1 reads MGHRA; CDR2 reads YSYEKL. CDR3: CASSQGAGVMNEQFF. CDR3 sequence (DNA): TGCGCCAGCAGCCAAGGGGCGGGAGTGATGAATGAGCAGTTCTTC.

This clonotype has only a few counts. The V and J genes are TRBV6-1 and TRBJ1-6; D remains ambiguous. This CDR3 has 15 residues. CDR1 and CDR2 (germline): MNHNS, SASEGT. The germline V and J ends were trimmed by 8 bases and 0 bases, with 11 bases remaining between them. CDR3 nucleotides: TGTGCCAGCCTGGTGGGTAGCTCCTATAATTCACCCCTCCACTTT. It codes for CASLVGSSYNSPLHF.

This clonotype was detected a few times. In DNA form, the CDR3 reads TGCGCCAGCAGGGTGTCCCGGGAGGAGGAAAAACTGTTTTTT. Protein sequence: CASRVSREEEKLFF. The chain joins TRBV5-1 to TRBJ1-4, with no clear D. The CDR3 is 14 residues long. Germline CDR1 and CDR2: SGHRS and YFSETQ. Trimming left V 5 bases short and J 8 bases short, with 16 bases between.

This clonotype has just a few counts. The V gene is TRBV20-1, the J gene TRBJ2-5; 14 nucleotides line up with TRBD2. This CDR3 is 15 amino acids long. V shed 3 bases, J shed 5 bases, and the junction held 5 bases outside the gene matches. CDR1 and CDR2 (germline): DFQATT, SNEGSKA (reference sequence). CDR3 region: CSARTSGGAVETQYF. In DNA, the CDR3 is TGCAGTGCTAGGACTAGCGGGGGGGCTGTGGAGACCCAGTACTTC.

Many counts were recorded for this clonotype. The chain combines TRBV5-1 with TRBJ2-3; D gene unclear. The CDR3 spans 14 residues. Trimming removed 3 bases at V and 4 bases at J, with 12 bases between. Per the germline V gene, CDR1 is SGHRS and CDR2 is YFSETQ. CDR3 loop: CASSSYSQPDTQYF. CDR3 DNA: TGCGCCAGCAGCTCCTACTCACAGCCAGATACGCAGTATTTT.

V and J are TRBV5-6 and TRBJ1-2; TRBD1 is a possible D gene (5 bases). There are 13 residues in the CDR3. The V end lost 3 bases, the J end lost 5 bases, and 11 bases lay between the germline ends. Germline lookup yields CDR1 SGHDT and CDR2 YYEEEE. CDR3 sequence reads: CASSYGTDYGYTF. CDR3 DNA sequence: TGTGCCAGCAGCTACGGGACGGATTATGGCTACACCTTC.

Of note for this clonotype: This may come from a read error, since a much larger clone is one base off. The V and J genes are TRBV12-3 or TRBV12-4 and TRBJ2-2; a weak D match, TRBD2 (5 bases). The CDR3 totals 13 residues. The CDR3 DNA reads as TGTGCCAGCAGTCTACATCGGGCCGGGGAGCTGCTTTTT. It specifies CASSLHRAGELLF.